This T cell receptor beta chain stems from a study of CD8 T cells in ankylosing spondylitis. Overall study findings and caveats: A motif in TCR beta, a set of under ten highly homologous variants, appeared characteristic of ankylosing spondylitis blood. Significantly higher representation of disease-linked clones was reported for matched ankylosing spondylitis synovial fluid. Reports of some motif variants in reactive arthritis synovial fluid and blood predate this one. A CD8+ phenotype characterized the disease-linked clones, which were relatively rare in peripheral blood.

V gave up 5 bases and J gave up 7 bases; unmatched junction bases: 7. The CDR3 loop spans 16 amino acids. Researchers built TCR beta libraries using quantitative 5'-RACE with molecular barcodes. Each CDR3 protein gets one entry after TCRdb re-called the 5' RACE reads with MiXCR. The sample lists approximately 500,000 distinct CDR3 sequences; approximately 11% were seen once. This clonotype appeared a few times. Its antigen remains unknown. The rearrangement uses TRBV12-3 or TRBV12-4 and TRBJ2-1, with 14 bases lining up with TRBD2. Sequencing input: blood, either unsorted or a sorted T cell fraction (not recorded which). This sequence was found in a male donor with ankylosing spondylitis. The CDR3 here is CASSGGTSGSFNEQFF. CDR3 nucleotide sequence: TGTGCCAGCAGTGGGGGGACTAGCGGGAGTTTTAATGAGCAGTTCTTC.